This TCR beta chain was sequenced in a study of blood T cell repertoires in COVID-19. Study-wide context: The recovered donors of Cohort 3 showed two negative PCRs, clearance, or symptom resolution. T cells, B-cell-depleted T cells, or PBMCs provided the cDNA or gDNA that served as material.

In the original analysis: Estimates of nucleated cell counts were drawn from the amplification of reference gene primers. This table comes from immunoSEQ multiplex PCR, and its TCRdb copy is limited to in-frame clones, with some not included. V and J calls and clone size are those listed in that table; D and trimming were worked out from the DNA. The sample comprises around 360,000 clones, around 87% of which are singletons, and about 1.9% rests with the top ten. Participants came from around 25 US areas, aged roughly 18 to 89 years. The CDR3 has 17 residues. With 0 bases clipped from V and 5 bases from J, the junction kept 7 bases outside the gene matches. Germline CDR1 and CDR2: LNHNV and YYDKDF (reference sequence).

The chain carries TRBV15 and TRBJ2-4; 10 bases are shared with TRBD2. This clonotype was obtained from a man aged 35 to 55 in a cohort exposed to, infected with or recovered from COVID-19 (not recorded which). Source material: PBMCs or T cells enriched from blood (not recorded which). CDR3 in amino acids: CATSRDRAGGPQNIQYF. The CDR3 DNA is TGTGCCACCAGCAGAGATCGAGCGGGAGGGCCCCAAAACATTCAGTACTTC.